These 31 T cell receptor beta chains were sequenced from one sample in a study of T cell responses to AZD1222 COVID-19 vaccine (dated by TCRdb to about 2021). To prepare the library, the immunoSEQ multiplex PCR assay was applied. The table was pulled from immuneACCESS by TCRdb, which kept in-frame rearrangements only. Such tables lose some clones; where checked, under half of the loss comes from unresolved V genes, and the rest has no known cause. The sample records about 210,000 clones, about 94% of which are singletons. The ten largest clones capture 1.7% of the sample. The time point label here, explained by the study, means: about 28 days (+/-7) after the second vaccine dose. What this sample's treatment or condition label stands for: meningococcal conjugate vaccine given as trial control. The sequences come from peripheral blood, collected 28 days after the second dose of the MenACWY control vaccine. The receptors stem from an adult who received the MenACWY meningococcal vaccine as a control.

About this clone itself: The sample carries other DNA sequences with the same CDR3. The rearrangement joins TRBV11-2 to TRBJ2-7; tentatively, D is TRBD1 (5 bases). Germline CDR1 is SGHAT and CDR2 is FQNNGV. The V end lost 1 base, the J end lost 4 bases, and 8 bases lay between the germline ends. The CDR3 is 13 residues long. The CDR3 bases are TGTGCCAGCAGCTTAGGACAGACATACGAGCAGTACTTC. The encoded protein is CASSLGQTYEQYF.

CDR3 in amino acids: CASSFRDRGSNEQFF. CDR3 nucleotide sequence: TGTGCCAGCAGCTTCCGGGACAGGGGATCCAATGAGCAGTTCTTC. The V call is TRBV7-9, the J call TRBJ2-1; 10 bases are a match to TRBD1. The length of the CDR3 is 15 residues. CDR1 SEHNR and CDR2 FQNEAQ come from the germline V gene (reference sequence). The junction had 5 bases not matched to a gene; V was cut back by 3 bases and J by 6 bases.

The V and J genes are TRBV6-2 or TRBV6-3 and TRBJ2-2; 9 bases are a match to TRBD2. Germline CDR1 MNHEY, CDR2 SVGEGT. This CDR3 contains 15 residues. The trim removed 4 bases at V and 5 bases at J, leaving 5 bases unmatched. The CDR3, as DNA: TGTGCCAGCAGTTTCGCGGGGGGGAGTACCGGGGAGCTGTTTTTT. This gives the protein CASSFAGGSTGELFF.

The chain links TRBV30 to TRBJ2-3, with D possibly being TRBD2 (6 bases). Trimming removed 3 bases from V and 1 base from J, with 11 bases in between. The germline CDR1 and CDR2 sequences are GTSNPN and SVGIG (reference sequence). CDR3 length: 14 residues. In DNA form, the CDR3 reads TGTGCCTGGAGCGGAGGGCTCGGCACAGATACGCAGTATTTT. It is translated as CAWSGGLGTDTQYF. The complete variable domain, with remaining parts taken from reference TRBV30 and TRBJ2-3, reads SQTIHQWPATLVQPVGSPLSLECTVEGTSNPNLYWYRQAAGRGLQLLFYSVGIGQISSEVPQNLSASRPQDRQFILSSKKLLLSDSGFYLCAWSGGLGTDTQYFGPGTRLTVL.

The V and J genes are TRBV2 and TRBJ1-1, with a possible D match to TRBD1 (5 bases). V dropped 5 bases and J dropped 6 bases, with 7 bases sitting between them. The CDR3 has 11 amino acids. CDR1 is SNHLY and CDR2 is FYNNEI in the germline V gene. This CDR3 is CASSWGAEAFF. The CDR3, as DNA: TGTGCCAGCAGTTGGGGCGCTGAAGCTTTCTTT.

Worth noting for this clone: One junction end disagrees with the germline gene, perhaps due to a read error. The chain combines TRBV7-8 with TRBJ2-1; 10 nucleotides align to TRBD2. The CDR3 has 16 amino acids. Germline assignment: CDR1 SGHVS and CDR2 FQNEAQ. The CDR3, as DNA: TGTGCCAGCAGCTCCCTCCTAGCGGGAGCGGGCAATGGAGGGGTCTTC. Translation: CASSSLLAGAGNGGVF.

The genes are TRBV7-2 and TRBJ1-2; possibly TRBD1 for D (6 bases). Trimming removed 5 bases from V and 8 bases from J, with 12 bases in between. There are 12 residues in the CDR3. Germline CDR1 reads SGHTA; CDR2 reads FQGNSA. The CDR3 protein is CASSPGARGYTF. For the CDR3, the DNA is TGTGCCAGCAGCCCAGGGGCGCGAGGCTACACCTTC.

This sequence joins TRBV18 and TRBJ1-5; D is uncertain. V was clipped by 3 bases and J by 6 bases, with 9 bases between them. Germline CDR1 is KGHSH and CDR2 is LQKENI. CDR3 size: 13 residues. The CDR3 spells CASSPAEGQPQHF. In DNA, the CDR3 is TGTGCCAGCTCACCGGCGGAGGGTCAGCCCCAGCATTTT.

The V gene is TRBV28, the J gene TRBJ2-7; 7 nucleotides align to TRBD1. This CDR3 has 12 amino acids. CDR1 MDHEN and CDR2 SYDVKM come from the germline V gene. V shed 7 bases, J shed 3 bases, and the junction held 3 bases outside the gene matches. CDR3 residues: CASTTGVYEQYF. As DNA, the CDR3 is TGTGCCAGCACCACAGGGGTCTACGAGCAGTACTTC.

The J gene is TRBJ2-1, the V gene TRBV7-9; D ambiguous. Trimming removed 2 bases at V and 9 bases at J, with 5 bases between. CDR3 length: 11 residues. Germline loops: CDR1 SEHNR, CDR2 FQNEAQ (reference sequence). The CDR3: CASSLTFEQFF. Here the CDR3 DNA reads TGTGCCAGCAGCTTAACGTTTGAGCAGTTCTTC.

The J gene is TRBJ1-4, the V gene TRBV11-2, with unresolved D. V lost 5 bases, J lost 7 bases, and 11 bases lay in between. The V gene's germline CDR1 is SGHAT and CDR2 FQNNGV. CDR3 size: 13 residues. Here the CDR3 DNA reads TGTGCCAGCAGCGTCGGTGCAGGTGAAAAACTGTTTTTT. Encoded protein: CASSVGAGEKLFF.

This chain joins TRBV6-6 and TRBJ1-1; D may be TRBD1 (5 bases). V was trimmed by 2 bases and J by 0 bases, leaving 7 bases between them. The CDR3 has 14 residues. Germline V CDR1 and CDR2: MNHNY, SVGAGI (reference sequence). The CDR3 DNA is TGTGCCAGCAGTTACCGACAGCTGAACACTGAAGCTTTCTTT. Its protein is CASSYRQLNTEAFF.

The CDR3 loop reads CSDSTGNSGEQFF. DNA for the CDR3: TGCAGCGACTCGACAGGGAACTCTGGTGAGCAGTTCTTC. The V gene is TRBV29-1, the J gene TRBJ2-1, with 7 positions matching TRBD1. The CDR3 covers 13 residues. Germline V gene sequence: CDR1 SQVTM, CDR2 ANQGSEA. The junction had 12 bases not matched to a gene; V was cut back by 7 bases and J by 9 bases.

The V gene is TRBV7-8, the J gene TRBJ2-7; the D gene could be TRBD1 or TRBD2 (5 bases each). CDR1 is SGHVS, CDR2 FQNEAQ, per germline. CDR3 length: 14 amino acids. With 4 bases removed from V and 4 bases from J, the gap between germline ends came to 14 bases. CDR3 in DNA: TGTGCCAGCAGCTCCCAAGGGACGGAATACGAGCAGTACTTC. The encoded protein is CASSSQGTEYEQYF.

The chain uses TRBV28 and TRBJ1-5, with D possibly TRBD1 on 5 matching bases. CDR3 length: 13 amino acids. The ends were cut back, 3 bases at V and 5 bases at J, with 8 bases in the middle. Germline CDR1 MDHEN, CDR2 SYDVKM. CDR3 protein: CASSLAGHQPQHF. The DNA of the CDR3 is TGTGCCAGCAGTTTGGCAGGGCATCAGCCCCAGCATTTT.

CDR3 DNA sequence: TGTGCCAGCAGTTTTGCCGGGGAGCAGTTCTTC. It translates to CASSFAGEQFF. The chain couples TRBV27 to TRBJ2-1; D remains ambiguous. This CDR3 is 11 amino acids long. The germline CDR1 and CDR2 sequences are MNHEY and SMNVEV (reference sequence). Trimming shortened V by 3 bases and J by 10 bases, and 7 bases separated the two germline ends.

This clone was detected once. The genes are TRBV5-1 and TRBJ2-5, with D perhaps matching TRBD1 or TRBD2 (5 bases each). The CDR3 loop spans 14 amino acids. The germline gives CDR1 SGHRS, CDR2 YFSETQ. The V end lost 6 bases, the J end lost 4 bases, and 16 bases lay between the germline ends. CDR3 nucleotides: TGCGCCAGCAAAGATGGGGACCGACCAGAGACCCAGTACTTC. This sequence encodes CASKDGDRPETQYF.

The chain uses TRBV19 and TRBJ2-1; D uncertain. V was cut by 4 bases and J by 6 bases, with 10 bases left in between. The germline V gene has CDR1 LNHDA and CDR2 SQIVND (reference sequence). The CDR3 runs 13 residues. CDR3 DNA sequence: TGTGCCAGTAGTAAATCCCGGCTCAATGAGCAGTTCTTC. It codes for CASSKSRLNEQFF. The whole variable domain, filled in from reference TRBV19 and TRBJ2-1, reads DGGITQSPKYLFRKEGQNVTLSCEQNLNHDAMYWYRQDPGQGLRLIYYSQIVNDFQKGDIAEGYSVSREKKESFPLTVTSAQKNPTAFYLCASSKSRLNEQFFGPGTRLTVL.

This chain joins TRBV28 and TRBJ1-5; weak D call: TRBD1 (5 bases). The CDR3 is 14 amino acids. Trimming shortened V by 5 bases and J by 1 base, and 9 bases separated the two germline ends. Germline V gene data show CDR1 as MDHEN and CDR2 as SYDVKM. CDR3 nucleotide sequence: TGTGCCAGCAGTAGGGGTGGGAGCAATCAGCCCCAGCATTTT. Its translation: CASSRGGSNQPQHF.

CDR3 in DNA: TGTGCCAGCAGTTACCGGGACAGGGGTGATCCCAGCTATGGCTACACCTTC. It translates to CASSYRDRGDPSYGYTF. The V gene is TRBV28, the J gene TRBJ1-2; TRBD1 matches 10 bases. The CDR3 consists of 17 residues. CDR1 is MDHEN, CDR2 SYDVKM, per germline. V was pared by 4 bases and J by 4 bases, with 12 bases of the junction left unmatched.

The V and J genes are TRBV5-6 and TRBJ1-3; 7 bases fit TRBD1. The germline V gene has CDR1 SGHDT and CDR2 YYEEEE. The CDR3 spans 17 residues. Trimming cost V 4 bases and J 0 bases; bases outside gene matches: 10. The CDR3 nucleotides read TGTGCCAGCAGCCCCCCGCAGGGGGGCATCTCTGGAAACACCATATATTTT. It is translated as CASSPPQGGISGNTIYF.

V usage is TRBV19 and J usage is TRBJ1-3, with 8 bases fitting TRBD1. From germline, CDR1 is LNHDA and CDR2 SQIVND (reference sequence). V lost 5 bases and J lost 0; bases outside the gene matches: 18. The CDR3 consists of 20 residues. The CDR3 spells CASSPHRRTGSSVSGNTIYF. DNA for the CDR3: TGTGCCAGTAGTCCACATCGGAGGACAGGGTCGTCCGTCTCTGGAAACACCATATATTTT.

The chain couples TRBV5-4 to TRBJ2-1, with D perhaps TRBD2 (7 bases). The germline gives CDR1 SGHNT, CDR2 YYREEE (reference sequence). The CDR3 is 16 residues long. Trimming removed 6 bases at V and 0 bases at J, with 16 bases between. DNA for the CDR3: TGTGCCAGCACCCCGGAGGGGGGGCCCTCCTACAATGAGCAGTTCTTC. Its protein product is CASTPEGGPSYNEQFF.

The CDR3 DNA sequence: TGTGCCAGCAGCGGGGGCCATGGGGCCTACTACGAGCAGTACTTC. Translating gives CASSGGHGAYYEQYF. This rearrangement joins TRBV9 to TRBJ2-7; D possibly corresponds to TRBD1 (5 bases). CDR3 size: 15 residues. CDR1 is SGDLS and CDR2 is YYNGEE in the germline V gene. Trimming removed 3 bases from V and 3 bases from J, with 16 bases in between.

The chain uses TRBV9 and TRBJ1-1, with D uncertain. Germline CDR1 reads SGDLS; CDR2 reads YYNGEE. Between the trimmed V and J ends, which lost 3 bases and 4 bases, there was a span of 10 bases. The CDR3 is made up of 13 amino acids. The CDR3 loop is CASSAQVGTEAFF. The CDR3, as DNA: TGTGCCAGCAGCGCTCAGGTTGGCACTGAAGCTTTCTTT.

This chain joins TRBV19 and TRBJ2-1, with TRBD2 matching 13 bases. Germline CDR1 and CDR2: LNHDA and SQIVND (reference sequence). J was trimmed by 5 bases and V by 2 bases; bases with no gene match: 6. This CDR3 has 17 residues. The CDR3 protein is CASSIRRTSGRNNEQFF. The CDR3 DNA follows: TGTGCCAGTAGTATACGTCGGACTAGCGGGAGAAACAATGAGCAGTTCTTC.

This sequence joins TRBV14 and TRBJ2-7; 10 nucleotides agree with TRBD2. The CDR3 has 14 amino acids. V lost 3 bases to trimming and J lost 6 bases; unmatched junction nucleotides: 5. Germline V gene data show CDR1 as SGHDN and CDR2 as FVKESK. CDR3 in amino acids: CASSHGTSVSEQYF. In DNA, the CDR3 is TGTGCCAGCAGCCACGGGACTAGCGTTTCCGAGCAGTACTTC.

CDR3 sequence (DNA): TGTGCCAGCAGTTTCGCCCCAGGGCGGTACAATGAGCAGTTCTTC. This codes for CASSFAPGRYNEQFF. This chain joins TRBV28 and TRBJ2-1; the D gene is possibly TRBD1 (5 bases). Germline lookup yields CDR1 MDHEN and CDR2 SYDVKM. The CDR3 length is 15 residues. The V end was cut by 3 bases, the J end by 4 bases, with 13 bases between. The full variable domain, with the rest looked up from reference TRBV28 and TRBJ2-1, is DVKVTQSSRYLVKRTGEKVFLECVQDMDHENMFWYRQDPGLGLRLIYFSYDVKMKEKGDIPEGYSVSREKKERFSLILESASTNQTSMYLCASSFAPGRYNEQFFGPGTRLTVL.

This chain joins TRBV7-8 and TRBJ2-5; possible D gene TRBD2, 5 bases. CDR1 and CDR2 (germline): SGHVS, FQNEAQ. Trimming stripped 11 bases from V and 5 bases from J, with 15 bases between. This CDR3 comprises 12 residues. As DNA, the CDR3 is TGTGCCTTAGCGCCGGTCGGCGAGACCCAGTACTTC. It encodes CALAPVGETQYF.

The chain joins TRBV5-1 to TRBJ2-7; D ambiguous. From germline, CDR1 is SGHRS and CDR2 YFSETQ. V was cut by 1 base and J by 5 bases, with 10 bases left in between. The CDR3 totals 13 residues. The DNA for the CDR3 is TGCGCCAGCAGCTTGTGGACCCCTCACGAGCAGTACTTC. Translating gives CASSLWTPHEQYF.

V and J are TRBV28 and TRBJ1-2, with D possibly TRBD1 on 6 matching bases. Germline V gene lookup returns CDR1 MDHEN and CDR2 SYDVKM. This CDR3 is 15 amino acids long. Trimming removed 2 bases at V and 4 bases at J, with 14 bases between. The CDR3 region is CASSLGGGRAYGYTF. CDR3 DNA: TGTGCCAGCAGTTTAGGTGGGGGGCGCGCCTATGGCTACACCTTC.